This T cell receptor (beta chain) is drawn from a study of blood T cell repertoires in COVID-19. Background on the study: The United States, Italy and Spain provided the acute and convalescent COVID-19 samples.

As handled by the study authors: Scientists estimated how many nucleated cells there were by amplifying reference gene primers. Profiling relied on immunoSEQ multiplex PCR, and the TCRdb table lists in-frame clones only, not all of them. The V and J calls and clone size were taken over from that table, and D and trimming were inferred from the DNA. The table has fewer than 300,000 clones, about 91% seen once. Patients of the Seattle cohort, enrolled during active infection, were followed longitudinally. V lost 6 bases, J lost 1 base, and 22 bases stayed unmatched. This CDR3 has 20 residues. Germline V gene data show CDR1 as SGHRS and CDR2 as YFSETQ.

The chain has TRBV5-1 and TRBJ2-1; TRBD2 matches at 7 bases. The receptor comes from a person aged 18 to 29 with COVID-19, enrolled during active disease. Sequencing was done on a sample of peripheral blood. The CDR3 bases are TGCGCCAGCACTGAACCTCTTGGCGGGAGACCGGGTAGTTCCTACAATGAGCAGTTCTTC. It is translated as CASTEPLGGRPGSSYNEQFF.